The rows below give T cell receptor beta chains drawn from one sample of a study of OX40 agonist ivuxolimab in advanced cancers. TCRdb keeps only in-frame clones here, not all; method: immunoSEQ multiplex PCR. The sample consists of about 34,000 clones, approximately 89% of them appearing once. The material was CD4+ or CD8+ T cells sorted from blood, obtained in a trial of the OX40 agonist ivuxolimab. These receptor sequences come from an adult with an advanced solid tumor such as melanoma, head and neck, liver or kidney cancer. CDR3s include the opening cysteine and the closing phenylalanine or tryptophan. Fields, in order: D gene, J gene, clone size, V gene, CDR3 length, CDR3 protein, CDR3 DNA. A D gene is named only where the DNA matches it firmly. Only part of the rows carry a size: once, few, many, or a class if the clone is expanded.

d_call: -; j_call: TRBJ2-1; clone_size: -; v_call: TRBV19; cdr3_length: 14; cdr3_aa: CASSIVEQENEQFF; cdr3_nt: TGTGCCAGTAGTATAGTTGAACAGGAAAATGAGCAGTTCTTC
d_call: -; j_call: TRBJ2-2; clone_size: -; v_call: TRBV19; cdr3_length: 17; cdr3_aa: CASRIWDSGDDTGELFF; cdr3_nt: TGTGCCAGTAGGATCTGGGACAGCGGGGACGACACCGGGGAGCTGTTTTTT
d_call: -; j_call: TRBJ2-7; clone_size: -; v_call: TRBV19; cdr3_length: 13; cdr3_aa: CASSGDSAHEQYF; cdr3_nt: TGTGCCAGTAGTGGGGACTCCGCCCACGAGCAGTACTTC
d_call: -; j_call: TRBJ1-2; clone_size: -; v_call: TRBV28; cdr3_length: 15; cdr3_aa: CASSLPARARGGYTF; cdr3_nt: TGTGCCAGCAGTCTCCCCGCCAGGGCCCGGGGAGGCTACACCTTC
d_call: TRBD1; j_call: TRBJ2-7; clone_size: -; v_call: TRBV28; cdr3_length: 12; cdr3_aa: CASTDRGYEQYF; cdr3_nt: TGTGCCAGCACCGACAGGGGGTACGAGCAGTACTTC
d_call: -; j_call: TRBJ1-6; clone_size: -; v_call: TRBV27; cdr3_length: 16; cdr3_aa: CASTPSAGSYNSPLHF; cdr3_nt: TGTGCCAGCACTCCATCAGCGGGCTCCTATAATTCACCCCTCCACTTT
d_call: -; j_call: TRBJ2-5; clone_size: -; v_call: TRBV5-4; cdr3_length: 13; cdr3_aa: CASSSPVLETQYF; cdr3_nt: TGTGCCAGCAGCTCCCCTGTCCTAGAGACCCAGTACTTC
d_call: -; j_call: TRBJ2-3; clone_size: few; v_call: TRBV11-3; cdr3_length: 16; cdr3_aa: CASSYVGSTSTDTQYF; cdr3_nt: TGTGCCAGCAGCTACGTGGGCAGTACTAGCACAGATACGCAGTATTTT
d_call: -; j_call: TRBJ1-1; clone_size: -; v_call: TRBV7-9; cdr3_length: 13; cdr3_aa: CASSITVNTEAFF; cdr3_nt: TGTGCCAGCAGCATAACGGTGAACACTGAAGCTTTCTTT
d_call: TRBD2; j_call: TRBJ2-7; clone_size: few; v_call: TRBV18; cdr3_length: 16; cdr3_aa: CASSPGLAGSSYEQYF; cdr3_nt: TGTGCCAGCTCACCTGGACTAGCGGGATCCTCCTACGAGCAGTACTTC
d_call: -; j_call: TRBJ2-3; clone_size: -; v_call: TRBV7-3; cdr3_length: 17; cdr3_aa: CASSLGSGITSTDTQYF; cdr3_nt: TGTGCCAGCAGCCTCGGCTCGGGGATTACTAGCACAGATACGCAGTATTTT
d_call: -; j_call: TRBJ2-5; clone_size: -; v_call: TRBV18; cdr3_length: 14; cdr3_aa: CASSPTKGQETQYF; cdr3_nt: TGTGCCAGCTCACCCACGAAGGGGCAAGAGACCCAGTACTTC
d_call: TRBD1; j_call: TRBJ1-5; clone_size: once; v_call: TRBV9; cdr3_length: 15; cdr3_aa: CASSVGTGRSWPQHF; cdr3_nt: TGTGCCAGCAGCGTCGGGACAGGGCGGTCTTGGCCCCAGCATTTT
d_call: -; j_call: TRBJ2-2; clone_size: -; v_call: TRBV5-1; cdr3_length: 13; cdr3_aa: CASSNRVTGELFF; cdr3_nt: TGCGCCAGCAGCAACAGGGTCACCGGGGAGCTGTTTTTT
d_call: -; j_call: TRBJ1-5; clone_size: -; v_call: TRBV15; cdr3_length: 13; cdr3_aa: CATSRVYGQPQHF; cdr3_nt: TGTGCCACCAGCAGAGTATATGGTCAGCCCCAGCATTTT
d_call: -; j_call: TRBJ1-4; clone_size: -; v_call: TRBV14; cdr3_length: 16; cdr3_aa: CASSPYSTGRPEKLFF; cdr3_nt: TGTGCCAGCAGCCCCTATTCGACAGGTCGTCCCGAAAAACTGTTTTTT
d_call: -; j_call: TRBJ2-3; clone_size: -; v_call: TRBV28; cdr3_length: 13; cdr3_aa: CASRDPGTDTQYF; cdr3_nt: TGTGCCAGCCGGGACCCGGGCACAGATACGCAGTATTTT
d_call: -; j_call: TRBJ2-1; clone_size: -; v_call: TRBV11-3; cdr3_length: 12; cdr3_aa: CASSLDNRAQFF; cdr3_nt: TGTGCCAGCAGCTTAGATAACAGGGCGCAGTTCTTC
d_call: TRBD2; j_call: TRBJ2-7; clone_size: -; v_call: TRBV11-3; cdr3_length: 17; cdr3_aa: CASSLHGSGTFLGEQYF; cdr3_nt: TGTGCCAGCAGCTTACACGGTAGCGGGACGTTCTTGGGGGAGCAGTACTTC
d_call: TRBD2; j_call: TRBJ2-3; clone_size: -; v_call: TRBV5-3; cdr3_length: 21; cdr3_aa: CARSCPRSGAGEGGRTDTQYF; cdr3_nt: TGTGCCAGAAGCTGCCCTCGTAGTGGAGCGGGAGAGGGAGGGCGCACAGATACGCAGTATTTT
d_call: -; j_call: TRBJ2-3; clone_size: -; v_call: TRBV7-9; cdr3_length: 12; cdr3_aa: CASSLISASQYF; cdr3_nt: TGTGCCAGCAGCTTAATCTCAGCATCTCAGTATTTT
d_call: TRBD1; j_call: TRBJ1-4; clone_size: medium-sized; v_call: TRBV28; cdr3_length: 14; cdr3_aa: CASSRGQGREKLFF; cdr3_nt: TGTGCCAGCAGTCGAGGACAGGGGCGTGAAAAACTGTTTTTT
d_call: -; j_call: TRBJ1-4; clone_size: -; v_call: TRBV5-4; cdr3_length: 11; cdr3_aa: CASSSTGKLFF; cdr3_nt: TGTGCCAGCAGCAGCACGGGGAAACTGTTTTTT
d_call: -; j_call: TRBJ1-1; clone_size: -; v_call: TRBV6-4; cdr3_length: 14; cdr3_aa: CASRAGFLNTEAFF; cdr3_nt: TGTGCCAGCAGGGCAGGGTTTCTGAACACTGAAGCTTTCTTT
d_call: TRBD2; j_call: TRBJ2-3; clone_size: -; v_call: TRBV5-1; cdr3_length: 17; cdr3_aa: CASSAKTSGVSTDTQYF; cdr3_nt: TGCGCCAGCAGCGCAAAGACTAGCGGTGTTAGCACAGATACGCAGTATTTT
d_call: TRBD1; j_call: TRBJ2-7; clone_size: -; v_call: TRBV7-9; cdr3_length: 16; cdr3_aa: CASSLATGGRSYEQYF; cdr3_nt: TGTGCCAGCAGCTTAGCGACAGGGGGCAGGTCCTACGAGCAGTACTTC
d_call: TRBD2; j_call: TRBJ2-1; clone_size: -; v_call: TRBV7-9; cdr3_length: 19; cdr3_aa: CASSLGVTGTSVSYNEQFF; cdr3_nt: TGTGCCAGCAGCTTAGGGGTGACCGGGACTAGCGTCTCCTACAATGAGCAGTTCTTC
d_call: -; j_call: TRBJ2-2; clone_size: -; v_call: TRBV11-2; cdr3_length: 18; cdr3_aa: CASSLAGGRAASTGELFF; cdr3_nt: TGTGCCAGCAGCTTAGCGGGGGGCAGGGCCGCAAGCACCGGGGAGCTGTTTTTT
d_call: -; j_call: TRBJ2-3; clone_size: -; v_call: TRBV7-6; cdr3_length: 14; cdr3_aa: CASIVVGRTDTQYF; cdr3_nt: TGTGCCAGCATAGTAGTCGGCCGCACAGATACGCAGTATTTT
d_call: TRBD1; j_call: TRBJ2-5; clone_size: -; v_call: TRBV29-1; cdr3_length: 12; cdr3_aa: CSGRQGRETQYF; cdr3_nt: TGCAGCGGGCGACAGGGACGGGAGACCCAGTACTTC
d_call: TRBD1; j_call: TRBJ1-1; clone_size: -; v_call: TRBV5-1; cdr3_length: 14; cdr3_aa: CASSTQGEDTEAFF; cdr3_nt: TGCGCCAGCAGCACACAGGGGGAGGACACTGAAGCTTTCTTT
d_call: -; j_call: TRBJ1-2; clone_size: -; v_call: TRBV30; cdr3_length: 12; cdr3_aa: CAWSPGGRGYTF; cdr3_nt: TGTGCCTGGTCCCCTGGGGGCCGGGGCTACACCTTC
d_call: TRBD1; j_call: TRBJ2-4; clone_size: -; v_call: TRBV7-8; cdr3_length: 14; cdr3_aa: CASSLVDRENIQYF; cdr3_nt: TGTGCCAGCAGCTTAGTAGACAGGGAAAACATTCAGTACTTC
d_call: -; j_call: TRBJ2-3; clone_size: -; v_call: TRBV7-3; cdr3_length: 11; cdr3_aa: CASSLSDTQYF; cdr3_nt: TGTGCCAGCAGCTTGTCAGATACGCAGTATTTT
d_call: TRBD1; j_call: TRBJ2-5; clone_size: -; v_call: TRBV5-1; cdr3_length: 15; cdr3_aa: CASSLTGVRGETQYF; cdr3_nt: TGCGCCAGCAGCTTGACAGGGGTTAGGGGGGAGACCCAGTACTTC
d_call: -; j_call: TRBJ1-6; clone_size: -; v_call: TRBV28; cdr3_length: 15; cdr3_aa: CASSFDIRVASPLHF; cdr3_nt: TGTGCCAGCAGTTTTGATATAAGGGTTGCTTCACCCCTCCACTTT